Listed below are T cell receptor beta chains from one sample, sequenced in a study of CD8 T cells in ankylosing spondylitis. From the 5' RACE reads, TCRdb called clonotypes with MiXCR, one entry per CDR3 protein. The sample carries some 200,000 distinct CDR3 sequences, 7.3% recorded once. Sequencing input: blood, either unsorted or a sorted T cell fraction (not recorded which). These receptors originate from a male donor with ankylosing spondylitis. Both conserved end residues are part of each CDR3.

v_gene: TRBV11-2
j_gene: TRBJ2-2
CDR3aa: CASSLRWAVVGELFF

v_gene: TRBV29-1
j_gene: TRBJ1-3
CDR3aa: CSVVPPSGNTIYF

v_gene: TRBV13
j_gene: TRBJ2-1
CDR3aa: CASSSSSGRGNEQFF

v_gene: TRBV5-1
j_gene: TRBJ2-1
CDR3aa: CASSWAQGYEQFF

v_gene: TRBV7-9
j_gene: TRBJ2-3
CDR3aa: CASSPPTASSTDTQYF

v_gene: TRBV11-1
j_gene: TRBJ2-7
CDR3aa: CASSPPYRARTGEYEQYF

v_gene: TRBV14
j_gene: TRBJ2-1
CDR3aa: CASSQVWTSSYNEQFF

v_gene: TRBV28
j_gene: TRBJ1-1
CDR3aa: CASSFQLGGTEALF

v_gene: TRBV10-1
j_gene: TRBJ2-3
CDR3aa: CASSDGRSTDTQYF

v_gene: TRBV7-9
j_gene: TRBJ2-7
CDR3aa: CASSPEDSKVAEQYF

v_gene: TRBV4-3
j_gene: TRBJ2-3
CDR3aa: CASSQDPLAGKGDTQYF

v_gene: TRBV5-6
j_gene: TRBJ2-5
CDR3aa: CASSLGDLAGGPRQETQYF

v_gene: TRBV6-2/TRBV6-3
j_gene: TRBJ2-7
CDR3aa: CASYGGRKQYF

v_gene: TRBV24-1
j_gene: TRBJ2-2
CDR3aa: CATRSRGNTGELFF

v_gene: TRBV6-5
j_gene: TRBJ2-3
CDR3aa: CASSYGEDTDTQYF

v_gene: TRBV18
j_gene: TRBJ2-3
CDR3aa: CASSQGLKSTDTQYF

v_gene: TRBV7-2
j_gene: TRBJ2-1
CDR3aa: CASNRDRGHYNEQFF

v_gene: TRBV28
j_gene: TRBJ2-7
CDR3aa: CASRRGGGEEQYF

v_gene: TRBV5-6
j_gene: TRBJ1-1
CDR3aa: CASSFIGDPDWDTEAFF

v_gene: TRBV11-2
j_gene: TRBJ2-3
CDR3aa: CASSLPHLAADTQYF

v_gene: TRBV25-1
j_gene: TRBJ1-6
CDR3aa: CASSESRRPYNSPLHF

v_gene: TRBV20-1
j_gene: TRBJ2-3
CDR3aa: CSAKRLAGGTSTDTQYF

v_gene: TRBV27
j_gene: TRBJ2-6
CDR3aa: CASSFGGGANVLTF